Listed below are T cell receptor beta chains from one sample, sequenced in a study of beta chain features in type 1 diabetes. Profiling relied on immunoSEQ multiplex PCR, and the TCRdb table lists in-frame clones only, not all of them. The sample has 500,000 to 650,000 clones; around 12% are singletons. The sample taken for sequencing was naive CD4+ T cells from blood. All receptors come from a man aged 30 to 39 with type 1 diabetes. Both conserved end residues are part of each CDR3. Each record gives: J gene, V gene, D gene, clone size, CDR3 protein, CDR3 DNA. The D gene is left open where the match is weak. Clone sizes are given selectively: once, few, many, or a class where the clone is expanded.

TRBJ2-3 TRBV25-1 TRBD2 NA CASSAISGGADTQYF TGTGCCAGCAGTGCCATTAGCGGGGGGGCAGATACGCAGTATTTT
TRBJ2-7 TRBV30 NA NA CAGERSGSYEQYF TGTGCCGGGGAGCGGAGTGGGTCCTACGAGCAGTACTTC
TRBJ2-5 TRBV9 NA few CASSVDRGETQYF TGTGCCAGCAGCGTGGACAGAGGGGAGACCCAGTACTTC
TRBJ2-6 TRBV4-3 TRBD2 few CASSLLAGGLSGANVLTF TGCGCCAGCAGCCTCCTAGCGGGGGGGCTCTCTGGGGCCAACGTCCTGACTTTC
TRBJ2-1 TRBV2 NA NA CASSASRGDYNEQFF TGTGCCAGCAGTGCGTCGCGGGGAGATTACAATGAGCAGTTCTTC
TRBJ1-6 TRBV7-5 NA NA CARSLWRAHDSPLHF TGTGCCAGAAGCTTGTGGAGGGCCCATGATTCACCCCTCCACTTT
TRBJ1-6 TRBV6-6 NA NA CASSLRRDSPLHF TGTGCCAGCAGCCTTCGGAGGGATTCACCCCTCCACTTT
TRBJ1-2 TRBV9 NA NA CASSVEVRSQDGYTF TGTGCCAGCAGCGTAGAAGTCAGGAGTCAGGATGGCTACACCTTC
TRBJ2-5 TRBV5-1 NA NA CASSLVSQYQETQYF TGCGCCAGCAGCTTGGTTTCCCAGTACCAAGAGACCCAGTACTTC
TRBJ2-7 TRBV2 NA few CASSEDGPGYEQYF TGTGCCAGCAGTGAAGACGGGCCCGGGTACGAGCAGTACTTC
TRBJ1-2 TRBV11-3 NA few CASSLDMAGEGWGYGYTF TGTGCCAGCAGCTTAGATATGGCAGGAGAAGGTTGGGGCTATGGCTACACCTTC
TRBJ2-3 TRBV7-9 NA few CASPRGDTQYF TGTGCCAGTCCTCGAGGGGATACGCAGTATTTT
TRBJ1-1 TRBV29-1 TRBD1 NA CSDGHRGTEAFF TGCAGCGATGGCCACAGGGGTACTGAAGCTTTCTTT
TRBJ2-3 TRBV28 TRBD1 NA CASEPPGGVPTDTQYF TGTGCCAGCGAACCTCCAGGGGGCGTCCCTACAGATACGCAGTATTTT
TRBJ2-3 TRBV7-9 TRBD1 NA CASSRDRVGTDTQYF TGTGCCAGCAGCCGGGACAGGGTCGGTACAGATACGCAGTATTTT
TRBJ2-7 TRBV10-3 NA few CAISESMSSSYEQYF TGTGCCATCAGTGAGTCGATGTCGAGCTCCTACGAGCAGTACTTC
TRBJ2-3 TRBV10-3 TRBD1 NA CAINQGQDTDTQYF TGTGCCATCAACCAGGGACAGGACACAGATACGCAGTATTTT
TRBJ2-5 TRBV5-1 NA few CASSLLGGETQYF TGCGCCAGCAGCTTGTTGGGTGGAGAGACCCAGTACTTC